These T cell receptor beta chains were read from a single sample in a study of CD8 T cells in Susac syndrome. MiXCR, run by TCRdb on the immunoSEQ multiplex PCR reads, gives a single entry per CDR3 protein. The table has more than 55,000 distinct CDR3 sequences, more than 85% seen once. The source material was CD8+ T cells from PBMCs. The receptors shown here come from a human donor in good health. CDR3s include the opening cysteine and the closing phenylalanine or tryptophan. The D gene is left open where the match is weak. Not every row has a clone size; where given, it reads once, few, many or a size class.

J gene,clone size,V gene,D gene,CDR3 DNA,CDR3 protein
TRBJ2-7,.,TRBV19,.,TGTGCCAGTAGTTCCTCAGCACTTACTTCATCCGAGCAGTACTTC,CASSSSALTSSEQYF
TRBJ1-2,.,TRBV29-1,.,TGCAGCGTCCCAGCGGGCACCTTTGGCTACACCTTC,CSVPAGTFGYTF
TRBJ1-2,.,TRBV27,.,TGTGCCAGCAGTTTAAAGGGGACGTACGTAGTCTATGGCTACACCTTC,CASSLKGTYVVYGYTF
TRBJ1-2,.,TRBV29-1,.,TGCAGCGTCCCTTTCGAGGGGGTGAGATATGGCTACACCTTC,CSVPFEGVRYGYTF
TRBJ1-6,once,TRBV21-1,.,TGTGCCAGCAGCAAGAGGAGGGCCCTTAAAAATTCACCCCTCCACTTT,CASSKRRALKNSPLHF
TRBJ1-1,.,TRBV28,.,TGTGCCAGCAGTTTAAGAGGCTTGAACACTGAAGCTTTCTTT,CASSLRGLNTEAFF
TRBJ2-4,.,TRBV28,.,TGTGCCAGCAGTTTCGGTTGGACAGAGATTGCCAAAAACATTCAGTACTTC,CASSFGWTEIAKNIQYF
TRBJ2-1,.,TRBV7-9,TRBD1,TGTGCCAGCAGCATTAAGGGGGCAATAAATGAGCAGTTCTTC,CASSIKGAINEQFF
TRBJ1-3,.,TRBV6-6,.,TGTGCCAGCACCCTCGCAAACACCATATATTTT,CASTLANTIYF
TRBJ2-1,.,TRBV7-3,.,TGTGCCAGCAGCTTAAGCGGCCCCGGGGAGCAGTTCTTC,CASSLSGPGEQFF
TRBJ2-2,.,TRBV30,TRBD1,TGTGCCTGGAGTACAGGGGGGACCGGGGAGCTGTTTTTT,CAWSTGGTGELFF
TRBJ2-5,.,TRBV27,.,TGTGCCAGCAGTCCACTAGGGAGCGTCCCTCAAGAGACCCAGTACTTC,CASSPLGSVPQETQYF
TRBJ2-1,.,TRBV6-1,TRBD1,TGTGCCAGCAGTGAATTACAGGGGGCCCTCTACAATGAGCAGTTCTTC,CASSELQGALYNEQFF
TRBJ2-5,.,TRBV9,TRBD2,TGTGCCAGCAGCCTCCCGAGGAGCGGGGGGCAAGAAGAGACCCAGTACTTC,CASSLPRSGGQEETQYF
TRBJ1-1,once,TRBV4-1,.,TGCGCCAGCAGCCAAGGCTCGAACACTGAAGCTTTCTTT,CASSQGSNTEAFF
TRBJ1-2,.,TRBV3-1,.,TGTGCCAGCAGCCCGCCCGGGACACCCGTTAACTATGGCTACACCTTC,CASSPPGTPVNYGYTF
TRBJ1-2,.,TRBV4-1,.,TGCGCCAGCAGCCAAGCCGAGATGGCAGTCAGCTTAGACGATGGCTACACCTTC,CASSQAEMAVSLDDGYTF
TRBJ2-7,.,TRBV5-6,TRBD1,TGTGCCAGCAGCCAGGGACAGGGATCCTACGAGCAGTACTTC,CASSQGQGSYEQYF
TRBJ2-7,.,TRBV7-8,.,TGTGCCAGCAGCTTCCCTAGCCGCTACGAGCAGTACTTC,CASSFPSRYEQYF
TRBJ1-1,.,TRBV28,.,TGTGCCAGCAGTTCCCCGGGGATGAACACTGAAGCTTTCTTT,CASSSPGMNTEAFF
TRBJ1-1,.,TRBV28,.,TGTGCCAGCAGTTACACCACAGCGGAAGCTTTCTTT,CASSYTTAEAFF
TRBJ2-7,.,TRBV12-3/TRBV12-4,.,TGTGCCAGCAGGGGGGGACAGTCCTACGAGCAGTACTTC,CASRGGQSYEQYF
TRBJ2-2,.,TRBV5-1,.,TGCGCCAGCAGCTATGGGGAAGTAGAGCCCGGGGAGCTGTTTTTT,CASSYGEVEPGELFF
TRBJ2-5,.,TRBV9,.,TGTGCCAGCAGCGTAGCAGACTGGTTGGGAGAGACCCAGTACTTC,CASSVADWLGETQYF
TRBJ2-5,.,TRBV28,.,TGTGCCAGCAGTTTAGGAGGGCTAGCGCGGGCCCAGTACTTC,CASSLGGLARAQYF
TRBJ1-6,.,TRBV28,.,TGTGCCAGCAATACAGGGAGGCCACCCCTCCACTTT,CASNTGRPPLHF
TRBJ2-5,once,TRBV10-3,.,TGTGCCATCGGCGCAACGCCCCAAGAGACCCAGTACTTC,CAIGATPQETQYF
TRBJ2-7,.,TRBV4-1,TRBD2,TGCGCCAGCAGCCTACATAGCGGGGACATGTACGAGCAGTACTTC,CASSLHSGDMYEQYF
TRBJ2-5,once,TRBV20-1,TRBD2,TGCAGTGCTAGGGCATTCGGGGCGGGGGAGCGGGAGACCCAGTACTTC,CSARAFGAGERETQYF
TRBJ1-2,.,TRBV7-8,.,TGTGCCAGCAGCTTATACGCTTCGGGAGGGAATGGCTACACCTTC,CASSLYASGGNGYTF